The 12 T cell receptor beta chains listed next were all sequenced from one sample in a study of CXCR4 blockade with PD-1 therapy in pancreatic cancer. Sequencing used immunoSEQ multiplex PCR; TCRdb keeps in-frame clones, though not all of them. Altogether about 3,600 clones are present, about two fifths being singletons, with the ten largest covering about a sixth. The sequenced sample was tumor tissue. Receptor source: a human donor with pancreatic ductal adenocarcinoma.

This clone showed up just a few times. J is TRBJ1-4 and V is TRBV19; D perhaps matches TRBD1 (6 bases). The CDR3 covers 17 residues. The germline V gene encodes CDR1 LNHDA and CDR2 SQIVND (reference sequence). Deletions cut 4 bases from V and 10 bases from J, with 25 bases between. The CDR3, as DNA: TGTGCCAGTAGTACGTCACTACAGGGAGGGGTTTATGGAAAACTGTTTTTT. It yields the protein CASSTSLQGGVYGKLFF. The variable domain in full, with the rest retrieved from reference TRBV19 and TRBJ1-4, is DGGITQSPKYLFRKEGQNVTLSCEQNLNHDAMYWYRQDPGQGLRLIYYSQIVNDFQKGDIAEGYSVSREKKESFPLTVTSAQKNPTAFYLCASSTSLQGGVYGKLFFGSGTQLSVL.

The V call is TRBV12-5, the J call TRBJ1-1; D remains ambiguous. From germline, CDR1 is LGHNT and CDR2 FRNRAP. V shed 3 bases and J shed 1 base, with 6 bases lying between them. CDR3 size: 13 residues. CDR3 sequence reads: CASGFAGNTEAFF. CDR3 bases: TGTGCTAGTGGTTTTGCAGGGAACACTGAAGCTTTCTTT. Using reference TRBV12-5 and TRBJ1-1 for the parts outside the CDR3, the full variable domain is DARVTQTPRHKVTEMGQEVTMRCQPILGHNTVFWYRQTMMQGLELLAYFRNRAPLDDSGMPKDRFSAEMPDATLATLKIQPSEPRDSAVYFCASGFAGNTEAFFGQGTRLTVV.

The rearrangement links TRBV6-4 to TRBJ2-6; D ambiguous. Per the germline V gene, CDR1 is MRHNA and CDR2 is SNTAGT. This CDR3 spans 15 amino acids. Trimming cost V 3 bases and J 0 bases, with 6 bases left between them. This chain's CDR3 is CASSEGISGANVLTF. The CDR3 DNA is TGTGCCAGCAGTGAGGGGATCTCTGGGGCCAACGTCCTGACTTTC.

The chain has TRBV5-1 and TRBJ2-1; 12 nucleotides align to TRBD1. The germline CDR1 and CDR2 sequences are SGHRS and YFSETQ. The CDR3 consists of 14 residues. The junction had 5 bases not matched to a gene; V was cut back by 4 bases and J by 9 bases. The CDR3 sequence: CASSLPGQGAEQFF. CDR3 bases: TGCGCCAGCAGCCTGCCGGGACAGGGGGCTGAGCAGTTCTTC.

The rearrangement joins TRBV29-1 to TRBJ1-2; D may be TRBD1 (5 bases). V was trimmed by 0 bases and J by 6 bases, leaving 8 bases between them. CDR1 is SQVTM and CDR2 is ANQGSEA in the germline V gene. The CDR3 consists of 12 residues. The CDR3 DNA is TGCAGCGTTGAAGATCGGGGGAATGGCTACACCTTC. Translation gives CSVEDRGNGYTF.

V is TRBV18 and J is TRBJ1-4; D is ambiguous. The CDR3 covers 13 residues. Trimming took 2 bases from V and 5 from J, leaving 6 bases between them. Germline CDR1 and CDR2: KGHSH and LQKENI. CDR3 DNA sequence: TGTGCCAGCTCACCATTGAGCAATGAAAAACTGTTTTTT. Translated: CASSPLSNEKLFF. The entire variable domain, with the rest obtained from reference TRBV18 and TRBJ1-4, is as follows: NAGVMQNPRHLVRRRGQEARLRCSPMKGHSHVYWYRQLPEEGLKFMVYLQKENIIDESGMPKERFSAEFPKEGPSILRIQQVVRGDSAAYFCASSPLSNEKLFFGSGTQLSVL.

The sample holds a few counts of this clone. The V and J genes are TRBV27 and TRBJ2-7; 9 nucleotides line up with TRBD2. This CDR3 is 16 amino acids long. With V trimmed by 6 bases and J by 3 bases, 12 bases remained unmatched. CDR1 and CDR2 (germline): MNHEY, SMNVEV (reference sequence). This CDR3 is CASSLRSGGDNYEQYF. DNA for the CDR3: TGTGCCAGCAGCCTCCGTAGCGGGGGCGATAACTACGAGCAGTACTTC.

This clone was counted a single time. V usage is TRBV9 and J usage is TRBJ2-1; 9 nucleotides agree with TRBD1. Germline assignment: CDR1 SGDLS and CDR2 YYNGEE. The CDR3 spans 15 residues. The ends lost 3 bases at V and 7 bases at J; junction bases unmatched: 8. The CDR3 DNA is TGTGCCAGCAGCGCCGGGACAGGGCCGGGAAATGAGCAGTTCTTC. This codes for CASSAGTGPGNEQFF.

In its sample, this clone was seen a few times. The gene calls are TRBV18 and TRBJ2-7; D may be TRBD2 (5 bases). Germline CDR1 and CDR2: KGHSH and LQKENI. The CDR3 totals 14 residues. Trimming took off 3 bases at V and 4 bases at J, with 13 bases between the two ends. CDR3 bases: TGTGCCAGCTCACCTTCAACCGGGGATTACGAGCAGTACTTC. Amino acids: CASSPSTGDYEQYF.

The J gene is TRBJ2-7, the V gene TRBV15; D tentatively fits TRBD1 or TRBD2 (5 bases each). Trimming shortened V by 5 bases and J by 0 bases, and 17 bases separated the two germline ends. The CDR3 runs 16 residues. In germline, CDR1 is LNHNV, CDR2 YYDKDF (reference sequence). The CDR3 loop is CATSPSRGLPSYEQYF. The CDR3 coding sequence is TGTGCCACCAGCCCCTCGAGGGGCCTACCCTCCTACGAGCAGTACTTC.

This clone has only a few counts. CDR3 residues: CASMDRVGQPQHF. Here the CDR3 DNA reads TGTGCCAGTATGGACAGGGTCGGGCAGCCCCAGCATTTT. V is TRBV19 and J is TRBJ1-5; TRBD1 matches at 8 bases. CDR3 size: 13 residues. The germline V gene encodes CDR1 LNHDA and CDR2 SQIVND (reference sequence). The trim removed 7 bases at V and 7 bases at J, leaving 6 bases unmatched.

CDR3 DNA: TGTGCCAGCAGTGTGGACAGGGGGGGAGGCACAGATACGCAGTATTTT. Residues: CASSVDRGGGTDTQYF. The J gene is TRBJ2-3, the V gene TRBV25-1, with 10 positions matching TRBD1. With 4 bases clipped from V and 1 base from J, the junction kept 5 bases outside the gene matches. This CDR3 is 16 amino acids long. Germline CDR1 and CDR2: MGHDK and SYGVNS.